Presented here are 3 T cell receptor beta chains from one specimen sequenced in a study of breast tumors, draining lymph nodes, adjacent tissues. TCRdb used MiXCR to reprocess the multiplex PCR reads, holding one entry per CDR3 protein. The sample consists of under 80,000 distinct CDR3 sequences, approximately 45% of them appearing once. The sequencing input was breast tumor tissue. Receptor source: a female donor with breast cancer. Some clones in this sample may be carry-over from other donors' samples.

This clonotype has ten or more counts. V gene TRBV11-2 combines with J gene TRBJ2-5, with TRBD1 matching 8 bases. This CDR3 has 13 amino acids. Unmatched junction bases numbered 2, after V lost 5 bases and J lost 3 bases. Germline lookup yields CDR1 SGHAT and CDR2 FQNNGV. Here the CDR3 DNA reads TGTGCCAGCAGCCGGACAGGGAAAGAGACCCAGTACTTC. It translates to CASSRTGKETQYF.

This clonotype was seen repeatedly, ten times or more. The chain has TRBV19 and TRBJ1-2; TRBD1 might be the D (5 bases). V shed 9 bases and J shed 8 bases, with 19 bases lying between them. Looked up from germline, CDR1 is LNHDA and CDR2 is SQIVND (reference sequence). This CDR3 is 13 amino acids long. CDR3 protein: CASDDSRREGYTF. CDR3 bases: TGTGCCAGCGATGACAGCCGAAGAGAGGGCTACACCTTC.

This clonotype was seen many times. This could be a read error, since a much larger clone is one nucleotide away. The chain uses TRBV20-1 and TRBJ1-6; D uncertain. Germline V lookup: CDR1 DFQATT, CDR2 SNEGSKA (reference sequence). This CDR3 spans 15 amino acids. The CDR3 nucleotides are TGCAGTGCTAGAGAAGCACTCTCCTATACTTCACCCCTCCACTTT. Protein product: CSAREALSYTSPLHF.